This T cell receptor (beta chain) was obtained from a study of blood T cell repertoires in COVID-19. The wider study: Specimens from acute and convalescent COVID-19 originated in the United States, Italy and Spain. From T cells, B-cell-depleted T cells, or PBMCs came the material, which was cDNA or gDNA.

As originally analysed: It was from reference gene primer amplification that nucleated cell counts were estimated. Some clones are missing from TCRdb's copy, which holds only in-frame ones; the method was immunoSEQ multiplex PCR. Clone size and the V and J calls come from that table; the DNA yielded D and trimming. The table lists over 150,000 clones, around 89% of them singletons. V shed 1 base and J shed 7 bases, with 16 bases lying between them. The germline CDR1 and CDR2 sequences are SGHTA and FQGNSA. The CDR3 contains 16 residues. This TCR derives from a man aged 45 to 65 who had recovered from COVID-19. V is TRBV7-2 and J is TRBJ1-4, with a weak D call TRBD1 (5 bases). The sequenced sample consisted of peripheral blood. The CDR3 protein is CASSLGDSEFREKLFF. In DNA, the CDR3 is TGTGCCAGCAGCTTAGGGGACTCTGAGTTCCGTGAAAAACTGTTTTTT.